The entry below gives a single T cell receptor beta chain sequence along with its context. This entry is derived from a study of blood T cell repertoires in COVID-19. Background on the study: Samples taken during acute and convalescent COVID-19 were collected in the United States, Italy and Spain. Sources were T cells, B-cell-depleted T cells, or PBMCs; the material itself was cDNA or gDNA.

How the authors handled the data: Using reference gene primer amplification, nucleated cell counts were estimated. Generated by immunoSEQ multiplex PCR, the TCRdb table keeps only in-frame clones and is missing some. V and J calls and clone size are as listed in that table; D and trimming were resolved from the DNA. This table holds 150,000 to 200,000 clones, 80% to 90% found once. This sequence originates from an elderly woman with acute or convalescent COVID-19. Sequenced material: peripheral blood.

CDR3 DNA: TGTGCCAGCAGCTTGGACTACCCAGAGACCCAGTACTTC. This translates into CASSLDYPETQYF. This rearrangement joins TRBV11-1 to TRBJ2-5, with D possibly being TRBD2 (6 bases). From germline, CDR1 is SGHAT and CDR2 FQDESV (reference sequence). Between the trimmed V and J ends, which lost 3 bases and 4 bases, there was a span of 9 bases. This CDR3 has 13 amino acids.